These 25 T cell receptor beta chains were sequenced from one sample in a study of T cell clones after liver transplantation. The table came from immunoSEQ multiplex PCR; TCRdb's copy has only in-frame clones and leaves some out. The sample contains about 45,000 clones, around 84% of which appear only once. Sequencing was performed on CD4+ T cells from blood, taken 24 months after liver transplant. The receptors shown here come from a human patient who received a liver transplant. Some T cells may be transferred from the graft donor.

The chain links TRBV7-2 to TRBJ1-2; 9 bases fit TRBD1. V lost 3 bases, J lost 8 bases, and 4 bases stayed unmatched. CDR3 length equals 13 residues. Germline V gene data show CDR1 as SGHTA and CDR2 as FQGNSA. CDR3 nucleotides: TGTGCCAGCAGCTTGACAGGGGGTATCGGCTACACCTTC. Translating it yields CASSLTGGIGYTF.

This chain connects TRBV30 to TRBJ1-6; unclear D gene. V was cut by 2 bases and J by 5 bases, with 13 bases left in between. The CDR3 totals 15 residues. Per the germline V gene, CDR1 is GTSNPN and CDR2 is SVGIG (reference sequence). The CDR3 bases are TGTGCCTGGAGTCCGATCGGGGATAATAATTCACCCCTCCACTTT. Translation gives CAWSPIGDNNSPLHF. Full variable domain (outside the CDR3, taken from reference TRBV30 and TRBJ1-6): SQTIHQWPATLVQPVGSPLSLECTVEGTSNPNLYWYRQAAGRGLQLLFYSVGIGQISSEVPQNLSASRPQDRQFILSSKKLLLSDSGFYLCAWSPIGDNNSPLHFGNGTRLTVT.

The chain carries TRBV14 and TRBJ1-1, with D possibly being TRBD1 (5 bases). Germline values: CDR1 SGHDN, CDR2 FVKESK. Trimming removed 1 base from V and 1 base from J, with 7 bases in between. The length of the CDR3 is 14 residues. For the CDR3, the DNA is TGTGCCAGCAGCCAAGTGCAGGGGAACACTGAAGCTTTCTTT. Translation gives CASSQVQGNTEAFF. The full variable domain, completed using reference TRBV14 and TRBJ1-1, is EAGVTQFPSHSVIEKGQTVTLRCDPISGHDNLYWYRRVMGKEIKFLLHFVKESKQDESGMPNNRFLAERTGGTYSTLKVQPAELEDSGVYFCASSQVQGNTEAFFGQGTRLTVV.

The chain links TRBV5-1 to TRBJ1-1, with 7 nucleotides matching TRBD1. The CDR3 extends over 16 amino acids. The germline CDR1 and CDR2 sequences are SGHRS and YFSETQ. V was clipped by 4 bases and J by 1 base; unmatched bases: 10. The CDR3 DNA is TGCGCCAGCAGCCAAACAGGGGAAGCAGAGAACACTGAAGCTTTCTTT. It specifies CASSQTGEAENTEAFF. The full variable domain, rest sourced from reference TRBV5-1 and TRBJ1-1, is KAGVTQTPRYLIKTRGQQVTLSCSPISGHRSVSWYQQTPGQGLQFLFEYFSETQRNKGNFPGRFSGRQFSNSRSEMNVSTLELGDSALYLCASSQTGEAENTEAFFGQGTRLTVV.

This clone was counted once. The chain combines TRBV29-1 with TRBJ2-7; 11 bases are a match to TRBD1. V trimming: 7 bases; J trimming: 9 bases; junction bases outside the gene matches: 14. The germline gives CDR1 SQVTM, CDR2 ANQGSEA. CDR3 size: 14 residues. CDR3 sequence reads: CSAGGGQGGVAQYF. CDR3 nucleotides: TGCAGCGCTGGGGGGGGACAGGGGGGTGTTGCGCAGTACTTC.

The chain has TRBV19 and TRBJ2-1; D possibly corresponds to TRBD1 (7 bases). The CDR3 totals 17 residues. The germline V and J ends were trimmed by 1 base and 7 bases, with 20 bases remaining between them. Germline CDR1 is LNHDA and CDR2 is SQIVND (reference sequence). The CDR3 DNA is TGTGCCAGTAGTATAGGTCCCGGAGGGGGCAACAGGAATGAGCAGTTCTTC. It encodes CASSIGPGGGNRNEQFF.

The V call is TRBV12-5, the J call TRBJ2-3; 7 positions agree with TRBD1. Germline-derived CDR1 and CDR2 are LGHNT and FRNRAP. The V and J ends lost 4 bases and 2 bases, in that order; junction bases with no gene match: 6. The CDR3 contains 15 residues. CDR3 in DNA: TGTGCTAGTGGTTCGGGACAGAGGGTCACAGATACGCAGTATTTT. Translated: CASGSGQRVTDTQYF.

The chain joins TRBV5-1 to TRBJ2-1; no firm D call. Germline V lookup: CDR1 SGHRS, CDR2 YFSETQ. The CDR3 is 13 amino acids. V was cut by 0 bases and J by 6 bases, with 7 bases left in between. The CDR3 protein is CASSLAGPNEQFF. For the CDR3, the DNA is TGCGCCAGCAGCTTGGCTGGGCCCAATGAGCAGTTCTTC.

The V and J genes are TRBV7-9 and TRBJ2-7; TRBD1 is a possible D gene (5 bases). The V gene lost 7 bases and the J gene lost 3 bases, with 13 bases spanning the gap. Germline V lookup: CDR1 SEHNR, CDR2 FQNEAQ (reference sequence). This CDR3 spans 13 amino acids. The CDR3 sequence is CASTLNRNYEQYF. DNA of the CDR3: TGTGCCAGCACCCTAAACAGGAACTACGAGCAGTACTTC.

The chain has TRBV5-6 and TRBJ2-7, with D possibly matching TRBD1 (6 bases). This CDR3 comprises 14 residues. Germline CDR1 SGHDT, CDR2 YYEEEE. Between the trimmed V and J ends, which lost 3 bases and 1 base, there was a span of 11 bases. The CDR3 DNA reads as TGTGCCAGCAGCTCAGGGACATCGTCCTACGAGCAGTACTTC. This codes for CASSSGTSSYEQYF.

V is TRBV30 and J is TRBJ1-1; D call uncertain. The germline CDR1 and CDR2 sequences are GTSNPN and SVGIG (reference sequence). The V and J ends lost 0 bases and 6 bases respectively, with 11 bases between them. The CDR3 has 13 amino acids. The DNA for the CDR3 is TGTGCCTGGAGTGTCAGAGGTATCGCTGAAGCTTTCTTT. Translation gives CAWSVRGIAEAFF.

This chain connects TRBV29-1 to TRBJ2-5; D gene unclear. Trimming removed 6 bases at V and 4 bases at J, with 12 bases between. Germline lookup yields CDR1 SQVTM and CDR2 ANQGSEA. The CDR3 totals 12 residues. The CDR3 DNA sequence: TGCAGCGTAGTCTGGCGAGCAGAGACCCAGTACTTC. Translating gives CSVVWRAETQYF. Full variable domain (remainder filled in from reference TRBV29-1 and TRBJ2-5): SAVISQKPSRDICQRGTSLTIQCQVDSQVTMMFWYRQQPGQSLTLIATANQGSEATYESGFVIDKFPISRPNLTFSTLTVSNMSPEDSSIYLCSVVWRAETQYFGPGTRLLVL.

The gene calls are TRBV4-2 and TRBJ2-3; 12 bases map to TRBD2. The trim removed 4 bases at V and 4 bases at J, leaving 6 bases unmatched. This CDR3 has 16 amino acids. Germline assignment: CDR1 LGHNA and CDR2 YNFKEQ. Written as DNA, the CDR3 is TGTGCCAGCAGCCCACTACGACTAGCGGGAGCAGATACGCAGTATTTT. Protein: CASSPLRLAGADTQYF.

CDR3 nucleotides: TGTGCCAGCAGTGGAAAGCGGGGGAGCACCGGGGAGCTGTTTTTT. Encoded protein: CASSGKRGSTGELFF. The V and J genes are TRBV2 and TRBJ2-2; 8 positions agree with TRBD2. The length of the CDR3 is 15 residues. The trim removed 4 bases at V and 4 bases at J, leaving 5 bases unmatched. From germline, CDR1 is SNHLY and CDR2 FYNNEI.

J is TRBJ2-1 and V is TRBV7-6, with unresolved D. This CDR3 has 15 residues. The germline V and J ends were trimmed by 3 bases and 7 bases, with 16 bases remaining between them. Germline values: CDR1 SGHVS, CDR2 FNYEAQ. CDR3 region: CASSFETPSRNEQFF. Here the CDR3 DNA reads TGTGCCAGCAGCTTCGAGACTCCCTCTAGGAATGAGCAGTTCTTC.

The CDR3 DNA reads TGTGCCAGCCGGCCAGGCCGCAATCAGCCCCAGCATTTT. It yields the protein CASRPGRNQPQHF. The chain is built from TRBV2 and TRBJ1-5; D gene unclear. The length of the CDR3 is 13 residues. V shed 8 bases and J shed 2 bases, with 10 bases lying between them. The germline gives CDR1 SNHLY, CDR2 FYNNEI.

The chain links TRBV11-2 to TRBJ2-4; TRBD1 is a possible D gene (6 bases). V lost 5 bases and J lost 9, with 11 bases in between. The V gene's germline CDR1 is SGHAT and CDR2 FQNNGV. This CDR3 has 12 amino acids. In DNA form, the CDR3 reads TGTGCCAGCAGCGCCCAAGGGGGCATTCAGTACTTC. It codes for CASSAQGGIQYF. The variable domain in full, with the rest retrieved from reference TRBV11-2 and TRBJ2-4, is EAGVAQSPRYKIIEKRQSVAFWCNPISGHATLYWYQQILGQGPKLLIQFQNNGVVDDSQLPKDRFSAERLKGVDSTLKIQPAKLEDSAVYLCASSAQGGIQYFGAGTRLSVL.

The chain joins TRBV28 to TRBJ2-1, with 12 nucleotides matching TRBD2. V dropped 4 bases and J dropped 7; count of bases not matched to a gene: 5. The CDR3 is 15 residues long. Germline V CDR1 and CDR2: MDHEN, SYDVKM. CDR3 sequence reads: CASSSTSGRSNEQFF. CDR3 coding DNA: TGTGCCAGCAGTTCCACTAGCGGGAGGTCTAATGAGCAGTTCTTC.

The V and J genes are TRBV5-5 and TRBJ2-5; D ambiguous. The CDR3 covers 12 residues. Trimming took off 4 bases at V and 4 bases at J, with 8 bases between the two ends. Germline V gene sequence: CDR1 SGHKS, CDR2 YYEKEE (reference sequence). CDR3 amino acids: CASSPYGETQYF. The CDR3 DNA is TGTGCCAGCAGCCCCTACGGAGAGACCCAGTACTTC.

This chain uses TRBV5-1 with TRBJ1-1; D is uncertain. V was cut by 2 bases and J by 3 bases, with 14 bases left in between. The V gene's germline CDR1 is SGHRS and CDR2 YFSETQ. CDR3 length: 15 amino acids. DNA for the CDR3: TGCGCCAGCAGCTTAAGGACGGGTTTATACACTGAAGCTTTCTTT. This encodes CASSLRTGLYTEAFF.

This chain connects TRBV6-1 to TRBJ2-7; perhaps TRBD1 as D (5 bases). Trimming removed 4 bases from V and 5 bases from J, with 6 bases in between. This CDR3 comprises 11 residues. Germline lookup yields CDR1 MNHNS and CDR2 SASEGT. This CDR3 is CASSVRDEQYF. For the CDR3, the DNA is TGTGCCAGCAGTGTCAGGGACGAGCAGTACTTC.

This chain uses TRBV2 with TRBJ2-1, with D maybe TRBD2 (5 bases). The length of the CDR3 is 13 residues. Germline loops: CDR1 SNHLY, CDR2 FYNNEI. V lost 6 bases, J lost 10 bases, and 16 bases lay in between. The CDR3 reads CASSQPFSEEQFF. CDR3 bases: TGTGCCAGCAGCCAACCCTTTAGCGAAGAGCAGTTCTTC. Using reference TRBV2 and TRBJ2-1 for the parts outside the CDR3, the full variable domain is EPEVTQTPSHQVTQMGQEVILRCVPISNHLYFYWYRQILGQKVEFLVSFYNNEISEKSEIFDDQFSVERPDGSNFTLKIRSTKLEDSAMYFCASSQPFSEEQFFGPGTRLTVL.

The chain employs TRBV6-4 and TRBJ1-6; D call uncertain. Trimming shortened V by 5 bases and J by 7 bases, and 12 bases separated the two germline ends. The CDR3 extends over 14 amino acids. Germline V CDR1 and CDR2: MRHNA, SNTAGT. CDR3 loop: CASSQQILNSPLHF. CDR3 sequence (DNA): TGTGCCAGCAGTCAACAGATACTCAATTCACCCCTCCACTTT.

The chain has TRBV7-3 and TRBJ2-3; 7 bases match TRBD1. Trimming removed 5 bases from V and 2 bases from J; junction bases left unmatched: 10. The CDR3 length is 16 residues. Germline V CDR1 and CDR2: SGHTA, FQGTGA. In nucleotides, the CDR3 is TGTGCCAGCAGCGAACAGGGGCTAGGCCCCACAGATACGCAGTATTTT. Its translation: CASSEQGLGPTDTQYF.

The V and J genes are TRBV7-9 and TRBJ1-2; 11 bases match TRBD1. The CDR3 loop spans 14 amino acids. Germline lookup yields CDR1 SEHNR and CDR2 FQNEAQ (reference sequence). J was trimmed by 8 bases and V by 4 bases; bases with no gene match: 6. The CDR3 DNA reads as TGTGCCAGCAGCTCACCGGGACAGGGGGGAGGCTACACCTTC. The encoded protein is CASSSPGQGGGYTF.